This T cell receptor beta chain was sequenced during a study of beta chain features in type 1 diabetes. Since all of the isolated RNA was reverse transcribed, expressed TCRB transcripts were what got sequenced. Profiling relied on immunoSEQ multiplex PCR, and the TCRdb table lists in-frame clones only, not all of them. The sample contains a few hundred thousand clones, 14% to 15% of which appear only once. Germline V gene sequence: CDR1 SGHKS, CDR2 YYEKEE (reference sequence). This CDR3 has 17 amino acids. V was shortened by 3 bases and J by 1 base, with 14 bases between the two germline ends. Via the markers CD45RO/CCR7/CD25/CD127/CD95/CD27, stem cell-like memory, regulatory, central memory and naive CD4+ cells were sorted. Purity (above 95%) was reached by all sorted populations. This clone appeared a few times. The antigen is unknown. Study conclusions and caveats: Patients' naive, central memory and Treg TCRB repertoires seemed closer to one another than those of healthy donors. Moderately but significantly shorter TCRB CDR3s were found in Type 1 diabetes patients in all four CD4+ subsets. Any HLA effect on TCRB rearrangement was left unresolved by small sub-analyses.

The rearrangement links TRBV5-5 to TRBJ2-6; perhaps TRBD2 as D (5 bases). Material: naive CD4+ T cells from blood. The receptor was isolated from a man in his late teens or twenties with type 1 diabetes. The CDR3 DNA is TGTGCCAGCAGCTCTTACGGCATAGCGTCTGGGGCCAACGTCCTGACTTTC. Translation gives CASSSYGIASGANVLTF.